These T cell receptor beta chains were read from a single sample in a study of cytomegalovirus exposure and HLA in healthy donors. Libraries were prepared by immunoSEQ multiplex PCR; TCRdb keeps only in-frame clonotypes and omits some of them. Among approximately 27,000 clones listed, under 70% were seen once. Sample: PBMCs. These receptors were obtained from a woman aged 45-65 years in good health and CMV-seronegative. CDR3s include the opening cysteine and the closing phenylalanine or tryptophan. The D gene is left open where the match is weak. The size entry is marked missing in some rows and otherwise reads once, few, many or a size class.

D: -; size: -; V: TRBV6-5; J: TRBJ1-6; CDR3: CASSYGQDSPLHF; DNA: TGTGCCAGCAGTTACGGGCAGGATTCACCCCTCCACTTT
D: -; size: -; V: TRBV18; J: TRBJ1-2; CDR3: CASSPLRGDYGYTF; DNA: TGTGCCAGCTCACCACTCAGGGGCGACTATGGCTACACCTTC
D: -; size: -; V: TRBV29-1; J: TRBJ1-1; CDR3: CSVEEGYGRGAFF; DNA: TGCAGCGTTGAAGAGGGATATGGCAGGGGAGCTTTCTTT
D: TRBD1; size: -; V: TRBV5-6; J: TRBJ1-5; CDR3: CASSQGQGTYQPQHF; DNA: TGTGCCAGCAGCCAGGGACAGGGGACATATCAGCCCCAGCATTTT
D: -; size: -; V: TRBV4-2; J: TRBJ1-2; CDR3: CASSQGTLRDGYTF; DNA: TGTGCCAGCAGCCAAGGGACACTAAGGGATGGCTACACCTTC
D: -; size: once; V: TRBV4-1; J: TRBJ1-2; CDR3: CASSPGEAASGYTF; DNA: TGCGCCAGCAGCCCAGGGGAAGCTGCGTCGGGCTACACCTTC
D: -; size: -; V: TRBV2; J: TRBJ1-1; CDR3: CASRRENTEAFF; DNA: TGTGCCAGCAGGCGGGAGAACACTGAAGCTTTCTTT
D: -; size: -; V: TRBV29-1; J: TRBJ1-2; CDR3: CSVERGGGYTF; DNA: TGCAGCGTTGAAAGGGGGGGAGGCTACACCTTC
D: -; size: -; V: TRBV5-4; J: TRBJ1-4; CDR3: CASSFGQAHEKLFF; DNA: TGTGCCAGCAGCTTTGGTCAGGCGCACGAAAAACTGTTTTTT
D: -; size: once; V: TRBV27; J: TRBJ2-1; CDR3: CASSGLTGPNEQFF; DNA: TGTGCCAGCAGTGGATTGACAGGCCCCAATGAGCAGTTCTTC
D: -; size: -; V: TRBV20-1; J: TRBJ1-2; CDR3: CSAPGYTF; DNA: TGCAGTGCCCCGGGCTACACCTTC
D: -; size: few; V: TRBV5-1; J: TRBJ1-1; CDR3: CASSLGANTEAFF; DNA: TGCGCCAGCAGCTTAGGAGCGAACACTGAAGCTTTCTTT
D: TRBD2; size: -; V: TRBV6-6; J: TRBJ2-1; CDR3: CASSSPGTSGNEQFF; DNA: TGTGCCAGCAGTTCCCCGGGGACTAGCGGGAATGAGCAGTTCTTC
D: -; size: few; V: TRBV5-6; J: TRBJ2-5; CDR3: CASSLASGHTQETQYF; DNA: TGTGCCAGCAGCTTGGCCTCGGGACATACCCAAGAGACCCAGTACTTC
D: -; size: -; V: TRBV6-5; J: TRBJ2-1; CDR3: CASSYSVGPEQFF; DNA: TGTGCCAGCAGTTACTCGGTGGGGCCTGAGCAGTTCTTC
D: -; size: -; V: TRBV15; J: TRBJ2-3; CDR3: CATSRAGADTQYF; DNA: TGTGCCACCAGCAGAGCAGGGGCAGATACGCAGTATTTT
D: -; size: -; V: TRBV12-2; J: TRBJ1-5; CDR3: CASRRGLGSNQPQHF; DNA: TGTGCAAGTCGACGCGGACTCGGCAGCAATCAGCCCCAGCATTTT
D: TRBD1; size: -; V: TRBV2; J: TRBJ2-5; CDR3: CASSEKSGTGSQETQYF; DNA: TGTGCCAGCAGTGAAAAGTCCGGGACAGGGTCGCAAGAGACCCAGTACTTC
D: TRBD2; size: -; V: TRBV4-2; J: TRBJ2-2; CDR3: CASSQVGAGPNTGELFF; DNA: TGTGCCAGCAGCCAAGTTGGAGCGGGGCCGAACACCGGGGAGCTGTTTTTT
D: -; size: once; V: TRBV15; J: TRBJ2-1; CDR3: CATSRDVGGDEQFF; DNA: TGTGCCACCAGCAGAGATGTGGGGGGAGATGAGCAGTTCTTC
D: -; size: few; V: TRBV5-1; J: TRBJ2-5; CDR3: CASSSPGSIETQYF; DNA: TGCGCCAGCAGCTCCCCAGGGTCCATAGAGACCCAGTACTTC
D: -; size: -; V: TRBV11-2; J: TRBJ2-1; CDR3: CASSPLRGRRAEQFF; DNA: TGTGCCAGCAGCCCGCTTAGGGGCCGACGGGCTGAGCAGTTCTTC
D: -; size: -; V: TRBV20-1; J: TRBJ1-2; CDR3: CSASLAVGYTF; DNA: TGCAGTGCTAGTTTGGCGGTCGGCTACACCTTC
D: -; size: -; V: TRBV29-1; J: TRBJ2-1; CDR3: CSVPPQGGTLNEQFF; DNA: TGCAGCGTTCCACCCCAAGGGGGAACCCTCAATGAGCAGTTCTTC
D: -; size: -; V: TRBV6-5; J: TRBJ1-2; CDR3: CASSYSQGRRDGYTF; DNA: TGTGCCAGCAGTTACAGTCAGGGTCGACGGGATGGCTACACCTTC
D: TRBD1; size: -; V: TRBV29-1; J: TRBJ1-2; CDR3: CSVDRDRDGYGYTF; DNA: TGCAGCGTTGACCGGGACAGGGACGGGTATGGCTACACCTTC
D: TRBD2; size: -; V: TRBV6-6; J: TRBJ2-1; CDR3: CASTRGVYNEQFF; DNA: TGTGCCAGCACACGGGGGGTTTACAATGAGCAGTTCTTC
D: -; size: -; V: TRBV29-1; J: TRBJ2-7; CDR3: CSVDVNYEQYF; DNA: TGCAGCGTTGATGTTAACTACGAGCAGTACTTC
D: TRBD1; size: once; V: TRBV10-3; J: TRBJ1-2; CDR3: CAIQRTGGDGYTF; DNA: TGTGCCATCCAACGGACAGGGGGGGATGGCTACACCTTC
D: -; size: -; V: TRBV6-5; J: TRBJ1-2; CDR3: CASSPQATGHRGYTF; DNA: TGTGCCAGCAGTCCTCAAGCGACAGGTCATAGGGGCTACACCTTC
D: TRBD1; size: -; V: TRBV6-1; J: TRBJ1-5; CDR3: CASSEAVGQVF; DNA: TGTGCCAGCAGTGAAGCGGTAGGACAGGTTTTT
D: TRBD1; size: -; V: TRBV6-6; J: TRBJ1-5; CDR3: CASRQTGGGNQPQHF; DNA: TGTGCCAGCAGGCAAACAGGGGGAGGCAATCAGCCCCAGCATTTT
D: TRBD1; size: -; V: TRBV6-5; J: TRBJ1-1; CDR3: CASSRDSLNTEAFF; DNA: TGTGCCAGCAGTAGGGACAGCCTGAACACTGAAGCTTTCTTT
D: TRBD1; size: -; V: TRBV6-5; J: TRBJ1-2; CDR3: CASSNRDRDYGYTF; DNA: TGTGCCAGCAGTAACCGGGACAGGGACTATGGCTACACCTTC
D: -; size: -; V: TRBV29-1; J: TRBJ1-1; CDR3: CSVVVGTPNTEAFF; DNA: TGCAGCGTTGTAGTAGGGACACCTAACACTGAAGCTTTCTTT
D: TRBD2; size: -; V: TRBV7-7; J: TRBJ2-7; CDR3: CASSLDRGRPAYEQYF; DNA: TGTGCTAGCAGCTTAGATCGCGGGAGACCCGCCTACGAGCAGTACTTC
D: -; size: -; V: TRBV27; J: TRBJ2-5; CDR3: CASSNFGTQYF; DNA: TGTGCCAGCAGCAATTTCGGGACCCAGTACTTC
D: TRBD2; size: -; V: TRBV28; J: TRBJ2-2; CDR3: CASSSPTSGRTGELFF; DNA: TGTGCCAGCAGTTCCCCGACTAGCGGGAGGACCGGGGAGCTGTTTTTT
D: -; size: few; V: TRBV5-6; J: TRBJ2-5; CDR3: CASSLAGTQYF; DNA: TGTGCCAGCAGCTTGGCGGGGACTCAGTACTTC
D: -; size: -; V: TRBV30; J: TRBJ1-1; CDR3: CAWILPEGNTEAFF; DNA: TGTGCCTGGATCCTACCAGAGGGGAACACTGAAGCTTTCTTT
D: -; size: -; V: TRBV7-9; J: TRBJ1-1; CDR3: CASTEQGNTEAFF; DNA: TGTGCCAGCACAGAACAGGGGAACACTGAAGCTTTCTTT
D: -; size: -; V: TRBV14; J: TRBJ2-7; CDR3: CASSQLTKPYEQYF; DNA: TGTGCCAGCAGCCAGTTGACAAAACCCTACGAGCAGTACTTC
D: TRBD2; size: few; V: TRBV5-1; J: TRBJ2-3; CDR3: CASSLAPAGGFTDTQYF; DNA: TGCGCCAGCAGCTTGGCCCCGGCGGGGGGGTTCACAGATACGCAGTATTTT
D: TRBD2; size: once; V: TRBV6-5; J: TRBJ2-2; CDR3: CASSYSSGGNTGELFF; DNA: TGTGCCAGCAGTTACAGTAGCGGGGGGAACACCGGGGAGCTGTTTTTT
D: -; size: -; V: TRBV30; J: TRBJ1-6; CDR3: CACRSSYNSPLHF; DNA: TGTGCCTGTAGAAGCTCCTATAATTCACCCCTCCACTTT
D: TRBD2; size: -; V: TRBV6-5; J: TRBJ2-3; CDR3: CASRGGHVDTQYF; DNA: TGTGCCAGCCGGGGGGGGCATGTAGATACGCAGTATTTT
D: TRBD2; size: -; V: TRBV29-1; J: TRBJ2-1; CDR3: CSVVNRLAEEPEQFF; DNA: TGCAGCGTAGTAAACCGACTAGCGGAGGAACCTGAGCAGTTCTTC
D: -; size: -; V: TRBV19; J: TRBJ1-1; CDR3: CASSIRRRTEAFF; DNA: TGTGCCAGTAGTATCCGAAGGCGGACTGAAGCTTTCTTT
D: -; size: -; V: TRBV15; J: TRBJ2-7; CDR3: CATSTPLTGNPYEQYF; DNA: TGTGCCACCAGCACCCCACTGACAGGCAATCCCTACGAGCAGTACTTC
D: -; size: -; V: TRBV15; J: TRBJ2-7; CDR3: CATSRGQGPYEQYF; DNA: TGTGCCACCAGCAGAGGTCAGGGTCCCTACGAGCAGTACTTC
D: -; size: once; V: TRBV5-6; J: TRBJ2-7; CDR3: CASSSQTYEQYF; DNA: TGTGCCAGCAGCTCTCAGACCTACGAGCAGTACTTC
D: -; size: once; V: TRBV6-5; J: TRBJ2-1; CDR3: CASSSTGKNEQFF; DNA: TGTGCCAGCAGTTCCACAGGGAAGAATGAGCAGTTCTTC
D: TRBD1; size: -; V: TRBV2; J: TRBJ1-1; CDR3: CAGRDRGGGTEAFF; DNA: TGTGCCGGCCGGGACAGGGGCGGCGGCACTGAAGCTTTCTTT
D: -; size: -; V: TRBV28; J: TRBJ1-4; CDR3: CASSRVREKLFF; DNA: TGTGCCAGCAGCCGCGTTCGGGAAAAACTGTTTTTT